This T cell receptor beta chain was identified in a study of blood T cell repertoires in COVID-19 (dated by TCRdb to about 2020). Looking at the study overall: The collaborator samples originated in the United States, Italy and Spain and spanned the acute and convalescent phases of COVID-19. The prospective study material was composed of cDNA or gDNA derived from T cells, B-cell-depleted T cells, or PBMCs. Subjects who had been exposed to COVID-19, were actively infected with it, or had recovered from it provided the deeply sampled blood TCRbeta repertoires that made up the dataset. A freely available public database, intended as a resource for researchers studying the immune response to SARS-CoV-2, is where the repertoires were released. Samples were obtained from the ongoing ImmuneRACE study (first 160 participants) and from about 1,300 subjects provided by 6 global collaborators. The sample metadata nearly always contained a de-identified subject ID, COVID-19 status, age in years and sex. Where HLA class I and class II types were available, the types were taken from metadata supplied by the sample provider, not from assay-based typing.

Enrolling through a virtual design, the prospective study's participants ranged in age from about 18 to 100 years and lived across approximately 25 United States geographic areas. To assign participants to cohorts, the prospective study relied on clinical history that participants themselves reported in a screening survey and a study questionnaire. In the prospective study, mobile phlebotomists collected whole blood, serum and a nasopharyngeal or oropharyngeal swab from each participant. Participants in the prospective study had the option to provide additional blood draws and questionnaires over an approximately 2-month period. Before DNA extraction, prospective study blood samples were shipped either frozen or at room temperature. Overall study results and their limits: Clinical and demographic metadata were provided uncurated, with the amount varying by source and participant.

The CDR3 runs 17 amino acids, cysteine and phenylalanine included. This entry keeps only the CDR3 DNA: 51 bases, framed from base 1. Here V drops 4 bases and J drops 0 bases, and the junction holds 4 bases not matched to any gene. From the germline V gene, CDR1 is KGHSH and CDR2 is LQKENI. In its sample, this clone was seen once. Its antigen target is currently unknown. No base qualities exist here, and no much larger clone lies one base off it. The immunoSEQ Assay, a bias-controlled multiplex PCR, was used to amplify TCRbeta CDR3 regions from genomic DNA. The authors' pipeline ran thus. The number of nucleated cells in each sample was estimated from the amplification of reference gene primers within the assay. Sequence reads were collapsed and filtered to measure the absolute abundance of every unique TCRbeta CDR3 rearrangement. For each sample, productive Simpson clonality was calculated as the square root of Simpson's diversity index across productive rearrangements. This is the immuneACCESS table as TCRdb keeps it, with only in-frame sequences that have V and J called. A part of the clones is gone; compared with another copy, unresolved V genes explain less than half, and the rest is unexplained. V and J calls and clone size are copied from that table; D and trimming were computed from the DNA. In all, the sample holds 200,000 or so clones, and 80% to 90% of those were seen once. The top ten hold about 4.1% of the sample.

Here the chain combines TRBV18 and TRBJ2-1, with 12 central nucleotides matching TRBD2. This TCR was recovered from a woman aged 40-49 years with acute COVID-19. Source material: PBMCs or T cells enriched from blood (not recorded which). The CDR3 protein: CASSLRTSGTSYNEQFF. At the DNA level, the sequence is TGTGCCAGCTCACTAAGGACTAGCGGGACCTCCTACAATGAGCAGTTCTTC.